The 19 T cell receptor beta chains presented below share a single source sample, sequenced in a study of blood T cell repertoires in COVID-19. Assay: immunoSEQ multiplex PCR; the TCRdb copy retains only in-frame clones and omits some. The table records about 95,000 clones, over 75% of them present only once. The sample was peripheral blood. The receptors derive from a human donor in a cohort sampled during active COVID-19.

The chain has TRBV7-2 and TRBJ2-2; 9 bases line up with TRBD2. This CDR3 contains 15 residues. CDR1 is SGHTA and CDR2 is FQGNSA in the germline V gene. V was clipped by 3 bases and J by 4 bases; unmatched bases: 3. The CDR3 is CASSFWRGGTGELFF. The CDR3 coding sequence is TGTGCCAGCAGCTTCTGGCGGGGGGGCACCGGGGAGCTGTTTTTT.

The CDR3 nucleotides are TGCAGGTCACAGGGAACGGAAGGCTACACCTTC. It encodes CRSQGTEGYTF. The chain joins TRBV20-1 to TRBJ1-2; D is possibly TRBD1 (6 bases). The CDR3 length is 11 residues. Germline CDR1 and CDR2: DFQATT and SNEGSKA (reference sequence).

J is TRBJ1-1 and V is TRBV30; tentative D call: TRBD1 (6 bases). The CDR3 has 13 amino acids. CDR1 is GTSNPN, CDR2 SVGIG, per germline (reference sequence). Trimming shortened V by 8 bases and J by 3 bases, and 16 bases separated the two germline ends. The CDR3 loop reads CAGRQDDYTEAFF. CDR3 nucleotides: TGTGCCGGTCGACAGGACGACTACACTGAAGCTTTCTTT.

The genes are TRBV6-5 and TRBJ2-7; tentative D call: TRBD2 (6 bases). Germline V gene lookup returns CDR1 MNHEY and CDR2 SVGAGI. The germline V and J ends were trimmed by 0 bases and 1 base, with 10 bases remaining between them. The CDR3 is 15 residues long. The CDR3: CASSYSYGGSYEQYF. Here the CDR3 DNA reads TGTGCCAGCAGTTACTCGTACGGGGGTTCCTACGAGCAGTACTTC.

This rearrangement joins TRBV29-1 to TRBJ1-1; D gene ambiguous. The CDR3 loop spans 13 amino acids. The V gene lost 4 bases and the J gene lost 4 bases, with 13 bases spanning the gap. From germline, CDR1 is SQVTM and CDR2 ANQGSEA. The CDR3 sequence: CSVVGSGSTEAFF. CDR3 DNA sequence: TGCAGCGTTGTGGGGAGTGGTAGCACTGAAGCTTTCTTT.

The chain has TRBV24-1 and TRBJ1-1; no clear D. CDR1 KGHDR and CDR2 SFDVKD come from the germline V gene. The CDR3 has 15 amino acids. Deletions cut 4 bases from V and 5 bases from J, with 16 bases between. CDR3 protein: CATSDRGRGVTEAFF. DNA for the CDR3: TGTGCCACCAGTGACCGTGGTCGAGGTGTGACTGAAGCTTTCTTT.

The rearrangement uses TRBV2 and TRBJ2-7; 7 bases are shared with TRBD1. The CDR3 is 17 residues long. Germline CDR1 reads SNHLY; CDR2 reads FYNNEI. Trimming at V came to 1 base and at J to 0 bases, leaving 9 bases not matched to a gene. The CDR3 nucleotides read TGTGCCAGCAGTGAAGGCGAGGTAGGGGGCCTCTCCTACGAGCAGTACTTC. This encodes CASSEGEVGGLSYEQYF.

The chain combines TRBV4-1 with TRBJ1-5, with D possibly TRBD1 on 5 matching bases. V shed 1 base and J shed 5 bases, with 15 bases lying between them. The CDR3 is 16 amino acids. Germline V lookup: CDR1 MGHRA, CDR2 YSYEKL. The CDR3: CASSQVGAGGDQPQHF. As DNA, the CDR3 is TGCGCCAGCAGCCAAGTTGGGGCTGGAGGGGATCAGCCCCAGCATTTT.

The chain has TRBV9 and TRBJ1-6; the match to TRBD1 covers 7 bases. Trimming cost V 3 bases and J 4 bases; bases outside gene matches: 4. The length of the CDR3 is 15 residues. Per the germline V gene, CDR1 is SGDLS and CDR2 is YYNGEE. For the CDR3, the DNA is TGTGCCAGCAGCGAGGGGACAGCTTATAATTCACCCCTCCACTTT. Its protein product is CASSEGTAYNSPLHF.

V and J are TRBV5-5 and TRBJ1-2; the D is unclear. The CDR3 sequence is 13 residues long. Between the trimmed V and J ends, which lost 0 bases and 4 bases, there was a span of 7 bases. Per the germline V gene, CDR1 is SGHKS and CDR2 is YYEKEE (reference sequence). The CDR3 spells CASSLGGTYGYTF. CDR3 bases: TGTGCCAGCAGCTTGGGAGGTACCTATGGCTACACCTTC.

The chain uses TRBV29-1 and TRBJ1-2; 9 bases are a match to TRBD1. The germline V gene encodes CDR1 SQVTM and CDR2 ANQGSEA. With 4 bases clipped from V and 0 bases from J, the junction kept 3 bases outside the gene matches. The CDR3 is 14 residues long. The chain's CDR3 is CSVARQGANYGYTF. The CDR3 coding sequence is TGCAGCGTTGCCCGACAGGGGGCTAACTATGGCTACACCTTC.

The genes are TRBV3-1 (or the pseudogene TRBV3-2) and TRBJ1-1; the D is unclear. The V gene's germline CDR1 is LGHDT and CDR2 YNNKEL (reference sequence). This CDR3 has 13 amino acids. V shed 0 bases and J shed 6 bases, with 8 bases lying between them. DNA for the CDR3: TGTGCCAGCAGCCAAGATCTGAGGGCTGAAGCTTTCTTT. Translated: CASSQDLRAEAFF.

The gene calls are TRBV7-9 and TRBJ2-5, with 8 nucleotides matching TRBD2. Germline lookup yields CDR1 SEHNR and CDR2 FQNEAQ (reference sequence). The V gene end was trimmed by 7 bases and the J gene end by 5 bases; junction bases not matched to a gene: 18. This CDR3 comprises 17 residues. The CDR3 region is CASIDPAGASPGETQYF. Written as DNA, the CDR3 is TGTGCCAGCATCGACCCAGCGGGGGCCTCCCCAGGGGAGACCCAGTACTTC. Looking up the rest from reference TRBV7-9 and TRBJ2-5 gives the full variable domain: DTGVSQNPRHKITKRGQNVTFRCDPISEHNRLYWYRQTLGQGPEFLTYFQNEAQLEKSRLLSDRFSAERPKGSFSTLEIQRTEQGDSAMYLCASIDPAGASPGETQYFGPGTRLLVL.

The chain recombines TRBV9 with TRBJ1-3; TRBD1 might be the D (6 bases). Trimming left V 2 bases short and J 2 bases short, with 11 bases between. CDR1 SGDLS and CDR2 YYNGEE come from the germline V gene. This CDR3 comprises 15 residues. The CDR3 reads CASSVASGAGNTIYF. The DNA of the CDR3 is TGTGCCAGCAGCGTTGCCTCAGGGGCTGGAAACACCATATATTTT. Complete variable domain (other parts from reference TRBV9 and TRBJ1-3): DSGVTQTPKHLITATGQRVTLRCSPRSGDLSVYWYQQSLDQGLQFLIQYYNGEERAKGNILERFSAQQFPDLHSELNLSSLELGDSALYFCASSVASGAGNTIYFGEGSWLTVV.

The chain employs TRBV5-4 and TRBJ1-1, with a tentative D call TRBD1 (6 bases). Trimming took off 2 bases at V and 6 bases at J, with 11 bases between the two ends. The CDR3 has 13 amino acids. CDR1 is SGHNT, CDR2 YYREEE, per germline (reference sequence). CDR3 amino acids: CASSLGGRAEAFF. Written as DNA, the CDR3 is TGTGCCAGCAGCTTAGGGGGTAGGGCTGAAGCTTTCTTT.

The gene calls are TRBV6-1 and TRBJ2-1, with D perhaps matching TRBD1 (6 bases). The CDR3 loop spans 15 amino acids. Germline values: CDR1 MNHNS, CDR2 SASEGT. V shed 3 bases and J shed 2 bases, with 11 bases lying between them. The CDR3 sequence: CASSDSGVTYNEQFF. For the CDR3, the DNA is TGTGCCAGCAGTGATTCAGGGGTAACCTACAATGAGCAGTTCTTC.

The chain couples TRBV5-1 to TRBJ1-5; TRBD1 aligns across 10 bases. The CDR3 is made up of 18 amino acids. Germline assignment: CDR1 SGHRS and CDR2 YFSETQ. The trim removed 4 bases at V and 0 bases at J, leaving 10 bases unmatched. The CDR3 DNA follows: TGCGCCAGCAGCCTAGGGACAGGGGACCCATATAGCAATCAGCCCCAGCATTTT. Its translation: CASSLGTGDPYSNQPQHF.

This clone has just one count. The CDR3 region has the DNA TGTGCCAGCAGAAAACAGGGGCCGGGGACTGAAGCTTTCTTT. It translates to CASRKQGPGTEAFF. The V and J genes are TRBV6-5 and TRBJ1-1; 7 bases line up with TRBD1. This CDR3 is 14 amino acids long. CDR1 and CDR2 from the germline V gene are MNHEY and SVGAGI. V lost 6 bases to trimming and J lost 5 bases; unmatched junction nucleotides: 9.

This clone has only one observation. The chain combines TRBV30 with TRBJ2-5, with 12 bases lining up with TRBD2. The CDR3 is 17 amino acids. Trimming at V came to 1 base and at J to 4 bases, leaving 10 bases not matched to a gene. CDR1 GTSNPN and CDR2 SVGIG come from the germline V gene (reference sequence). CDR3 loop: CAWSGRLAGGQGETQYF. The CDR3, as DNA: TGTGCCTGGAGTGGCAGGCTAGCGGGGGGGCAGGGAGAGACCCAGTACTTC. Filled out from reference TRBV30 and TRBJ2-5, the complete variable domain reads SQTIHQWPATLVQPVGSPLSLECTVEGTSNPNLYWYRQAAGRGLQLLFYSVGIGQISSEVPQNLSASRPQDRQFILSSKKLLLSDSGFYLCAWSGRLAGGQGETQYFGPGTRLLVL.